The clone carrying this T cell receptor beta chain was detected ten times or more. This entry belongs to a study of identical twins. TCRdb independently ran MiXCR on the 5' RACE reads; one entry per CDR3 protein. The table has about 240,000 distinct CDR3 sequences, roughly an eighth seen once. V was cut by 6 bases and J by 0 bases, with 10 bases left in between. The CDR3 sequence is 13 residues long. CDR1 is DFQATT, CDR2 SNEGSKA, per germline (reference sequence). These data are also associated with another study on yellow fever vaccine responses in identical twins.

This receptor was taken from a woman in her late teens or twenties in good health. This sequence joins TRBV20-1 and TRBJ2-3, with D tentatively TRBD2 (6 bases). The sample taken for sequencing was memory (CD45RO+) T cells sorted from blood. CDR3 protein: CSAGDFSTDTQYF. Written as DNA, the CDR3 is TGCAGTGCCGGGGACTTTAGCACAGATACGCAGTATTTT.